Presented here are 24 T cell receptor beta chains from one specimen sequenced in a study of regulatory T cells in long-lasting Graves disease. As for time point: newly diagnosed GD, antithyroid drugs for less than 3 months. RNA from PBMCs was the source of the TCR library. Investigators prepared the TCR beta libraries by applying iRepertoire HTBI primers and Arm-PCR of CDR3 regions. TCRdb itself ran the multiplex PCR reads through MiXCR, one entry per CDR3 protein. The sample includes 200,000 to 250,000 distinct CDR3 sequences, approximately 16% of them seen just once. Source: peripheral blood mononuclear cells (PBMCs), taken at new diagnosis, from a patient treated with antithyroid drugs. The receptors originated from a female donor with Graves disease.

A remark on this clonotype: Given the absence of the conserved phenylalanine or tryptophan at the CDR3 end, a read error is likely. The chain joins TRBV7-8 to TRBJ2-7, with D uncertain. Trimming removed 1 base from V and 3 bases from J, with 1 base in between. This CDR3 has 11 amino acids. Germline V gene lookup returns CDR1 SGHVS and CDR2 FQNEAQ. This CDR3 is CASSLVYEQYL. The CDR3 DNA follows: TGTGCCAGCAGCTTAGTCTACGAGCAGTACCTC.

The chain employs TRBV24-1 and TRBJ2-5, with TRBD1 matching 11 bases. This CDR3 contains 16 residues. Trimming cost V 4 bases and J 5 bases; bases outside gene matches: 8. Germline lookup yields CDR1 KGHDR and CDR2 SFDVKD. The CDR3 loop is CATSETGQGAGETQYF. CDR3 DNA sequence: TGTGCCACCAGTGAAACCGGACAGGGGGCAGGGGAGACCCAGTACTTC.

Ten or more counts support this clonotype. The V call is TRBV24-1, the J call TRBJ2-2; no clear D. CDR3 size: 16 residues. CDR1 is KGHDR and CDR2 is SFDVKD in the germline V gene. V lost 1 base and J 0 bases, leaving 8 bases between the germline ends. The CDR3 sequence is CATSDFGTPNTGELFF. CDR3 in DNA: TGTGCCACCAGTGATTTTGGAACGCCGAACACCGGGGAGCTGTTTTTT.

This clonotype was counted many times. This chain connects TRBV20-1 to TRBJ1-1; D not resolved. The CDR3 contains 13 residues. CDR1 is DFQATT, CDR2 SNEGSKA, per germline (reference sequence). Trimming shortened V by 0 bases and J by 5 bases, and 10 bases separated the two germline ends. The CDR3, as DNA: TGCAGTGCTAGAGATACAAGGGAAACTGAAGCTTTCTTT. Its protein is CSARDTRETEAFF.

This clonotype was recorded many times. The V and J genes are TRBV20-1 and TRBJ2-7; TRBD2 might be the D (7 bases). In germline, CDR1 is DFQATT, CDR2 SNEGSKA (reference sequence). This CDR3 has 15 amino acids. V was cut by 5 bases and J by 1 base, with 18 bases left in between. The CDR3 DNA reads as TGCAGTGCTGGAAGGGAAGGGGGGGTATCCTACGAGCAGTACTTC. It is translated as CSAGREGGVSYEQYF.

This clonotype was observed at least ten times. The chain is built from TRBV2 and TRBJ2-5, with D tentatively TRBD1 (7 bases). Germline values: CDR1 SNHLY, CDR2 FYNNEI. Deletions cut 6 bases from V and 7 bases from J, with 15 bases between. This CDR3 has 13 amino acids. The CDR3 DNA sequence: TGTGCCAGCAGCAAGACGCAGGGGGGGACCCAGTACTTC. This sequence encodes CASSKTQGGTQYF.

Notes on this clonotype: The junction departs from the called germline gene at one end, perhaps through a read error. The chain has TRBV12-3 or TRBV12-4 and TRBJ1-2, with a weak D call TRBD1 (5 bases). This CDR3 is built from 16 residues. The CDR3 sequence is CASSFLGAGTAYGHTF. The CDR3 DNA reads as TGTGCCAGCAGTTTTTTAGGGGCCGGGACGGCCTATGGCCACACCTTC.

This clonotype was observed at least ten times. The chain is built from TRBV11-2 and TRBJ2-3; no firm D call. The CDR3 loop spans 9 amino acids. V was shortened by 7 bases and J by 8 bases, with 4 bases between the two germline ends. Germline CDR1 reads SGHAT; CDR2 reads FQNNGV. The CDR3 nucleotides read TGTGCCAGCACAAGTACGCAGTATTTT. Translated, it gives CASTSTQYF.

This clonotype was detected many times. The chain has TRBV19 and TRBJ1-2; 9 bases line up with TRBD1. Germline CDR1 LNHDA, CDR2 SQIVND (reference sequence). CDR3 length equals 15 residues. V dropped 4 bases and J dropped 3; count of bases not matched to a gene: 6. As DNA, the CDR3 is TGTGCCAGTAGTACTAAGGGACAGGGAGACTATGGCTACACCTTC. This encodes CASSTKGQGDYGYTF.

This clonotype was recorded many times. The rearrangement joins TRBV19 to TRBJ2-7; D is perhaps TRBD2 (6 bases). Trimming took 3 bases from V and 7 from J, leaving 13 bases between them. The CDR3 has 13 residues. Germline loops: CDR1 LNHDA, CDR2 SQIVND (reference sequence). The CDR3 nucleotides are TGTGCCAGTAGTATCTTGGGCGCGGGGGAGCAGTACTTC. Translation: CASSILGAGEQYF.

A word on this clonotype: A much larger clone lies a single base off, so this may be a read error. V is TRBV6-2 or TRBV6-3 and J is TRBJ1-5; a possible D gene is TRBD1 (5 bases). This CDR3 region has 13 residues. Germline V gives CDR1 MNHEY, CDR2 SVGEGT. CDR3 bases: TGTGGCAGCAGTGAAGGGGCTGGGCAGCCCCAGCATTTT. It codes for CGSSEGAGQPQHF.

The rearrangement joins TRBV20-1 to TRBJ2-7, with D tentatively TRBD1 (6 bases). V was clipped by 0 bases and J by 6 bases, with 15 bases between them. From germline, CDR1 is DFQATT and CDR2 SNEGSKA (reference sequence). This CDR3 is built from 14 residues. The CDR3 loop is CSARDPRTGPEQYF. For the CDR3, the DNA is TGCAGTGCTAGAGATCCACGTACAGGGCCCGAGCAGTACTTC.

The sample holds many counts of this clonotype. The V call is TRBV30, the J call TRBJ2-7; 11 bases fit TRBD2. Trimming removed 3 bases from V and 4 bases from J; junction bases left unmatched: 5. This CDR3 contains 14 residues. Germline values: CDR1 GTSNPN, CDR2 SVGIG (reference sequence). CDR3 amino acids: CAWSSLAGVYEQYF. In nucleotides, the CDR3 is TGTGCCTGGAGCTCACTAGCGGGAGTATACGAGCAGTACTTC.

This clonotype showed up many times. V and J are TRBV15 and TRBJ2-1, with D possibly being TRBD2 (6 bases). Trimming stripped 1 base from V and 3 bases from J, with 16 bases between. The CDR3 has 17 residues. The germline CDR1 and CDR2 sequences are LNHNV and YYDKDF (reference sequence). The CDR3 bases are TGTGCCACCAGCAGAGGCGCTAGCGCGATGCACTACAATGAGCAGTTCTTC. Protein: CATSRGASAMHYNEQFF.

The table lists this clonotype with many counts. This rearrangement joins TRBV11-3 to TRBJ2-1; 8 nucleotides align to TRBD1. The CDR3 contains 14 residues. The germline V gene has CDR1 SGHNT and CDR2 YENEEA. Trimming at V came to 6 bases and at J to 6 bases, leaving 7 bases not matched to a gene. The CDR3 DNA is TGTGCCAGCAGGGAGACAGGGGCGAGCAATGAGCAGTTCTTC. Translation: CASRETGASNEQFF.

This clonotype was seen ten or more times. V is TRBV11-2 and J is TRBJ2-7, with TRBD1 matching 8 bases. Germline CDR1 and CDR2: SGHAT and FQNNGV. This CDR3 has 15 residues. V trimming: 3 bases; J trimming: 1 base; junction bases outside the gene matches: 5. The CDR3 sequence: CASSFQGAKSYEQYF. CDR3 nucleotides: TGTGCCAGCAGCTTTCAGGGGGCGAAATCCTACGAGCAGTACTTC.

This clonotype was picked up many times. The rearrangement links TRBV3-1 to TRBJ2-1, with D maybe TRBD1 (5 bases). V was clipped by 0 bases and J by 5 bases, with 8 bases between them. The CDR3 consists of 14 residues. Germline V lookup: CDR1 LGHDT, CDR2 YNNKEL (reference sequence). The CDR3 region has the DNA TGTGCCAGCAGCCAAGATGTAGGGGACAATGAGCAGTTCTTC. Protein sequence: CASSQDVGDNEQFF.

This clonotype was observed many times. This sequence joins TRBV7-8 and TRBJ1-6; D is unresolved. Germline CDR1 and CDR2: SGHVS and FQNEAQ. The germline V and J ends were trimmed by 2 bases and 7 bases, with 3 bases remaining between them. This CDR3 has 12 amino acids. CDR3 protein: CASSLMNSPLHF. CDR3 DNA sequence: TGTGCCAGCAGCTTAATGAATTCACCCCTCCACTTT.

This clonotype was counted many times. The V call is TRBV6-4, the J call TRBJ2-1, with 9 bases aligning to TRBD1. Germline loops: CDR1 MRHNA, CDR2 SNTAGT. The CDR3 is 14 residues long. V lost 6 bases and J lost 8; bases outside the gene matches: 8. This CDR3 is CASSAGQGGDEQFF. CDR3 sequence (DNA): TGTGCCAGCAGCGCGGGACAGGGTGGGGATGAGCAGTTCTTC.

This clonotype was recorded at least ten times. Written as DNA, the CDR3 is TGTGCCAGCAATCGGGGGTCCGGGGAGCTGTTTTTT. It codes for CASNRGSGELFF. This chain uses TRBV11-3 with TRBJ2-2, with D possibly TRBD2 on 6 matching bases. CDR1 and CDR2 from the germline V gene are SGHNT and YENEEA. CDR3 length equals 12 residues. The ends were cut back, 7 bases at V and 6 bases at J, with 9 bases in the middle. The full variable domain, its missing parts supplied by reference TRBV11-3 and TRBJ2-2, is EAGVVQSPRYKIIEKKQPVAFWCNPISGHNTLYWYLQNLGQGPELLIRYENEEAVDDSQLPKDRFSAERLKGVDSTLKIQPAELGDSAVYLCASNRGSGELFFGEGSRLTVL.

This clonotype was seen many times. V usage is TRBV6-2 or TRBV6-3 and J usage is TRBJ2-3; 9 bases align to TRBD2. Germline trimming cut 6 bases from V and 2 bases from J; bases unmatched to any gene: 12. The germline V gene has CDR1 MNHEY and CDR2 SVGEGT. The CDR3 extends over 17 amino acids. The CDR3 DNA sequence: TGTGCCAGCAGCTCCACGCTTAGCGGGGGAAACACAGATACGCAGTATTTT. Residues: CASSSTLSGGNTDTQYF.

This clonotype was found many times. The chain uses TRBV6-5 and TRBJ1-1; no clear D. V gave up 2 bases and J gave up 6 bases, with 10 bases separating them. The germline gives CDR1 MNHEY, CDR2 SVGAGI. CDR3 length: 13 amino acids. The CDR3 DNA reads TGTGCCAGCAGTTACGCGGGGATGGCTGAAGCTTTCTTT. This codes for CASSYAGMAEAFF.

This clonotype was counted at least ten times. This chain joins TRBV18 and TRBJ2-1, with 7 bases fitting TRBD2. J gave up 6 bases and V 3 bases, and 11 bases lay outside the gene matches. This CDR3 has 16 residues. Germline V gene data show CDR1 as KGHSH and CDR2 as LQKENI. The CDR3 spells CASSPPNPGLLNEQFF. CDR3 DNA sequence: TGTGCCAGCTCACCTCCGAACCCGGGACTACTCAATGAGCAGTTCTTC.

In its sample, this clonotype was seen a few times. The V and J genes are TRBV20-1 and TRBJ1-6; 8 nucleotides agree with TRBD1. V lost 0 bases, J lost 5 bases, and 6 bases stayed unmatched. This CDR3 spans 16 amino acids. Germline assignment: CDR1 DFQATT and CDR2 SNEGSKA (reference sequence). This chain's CDR3 is CSARDPGQGNNSPLHF. In nucleotides, the CDR3 is TGCAGTGCTAGAGATCCAGGACAGGGAAATAATTCACCCCTCCACTTT.